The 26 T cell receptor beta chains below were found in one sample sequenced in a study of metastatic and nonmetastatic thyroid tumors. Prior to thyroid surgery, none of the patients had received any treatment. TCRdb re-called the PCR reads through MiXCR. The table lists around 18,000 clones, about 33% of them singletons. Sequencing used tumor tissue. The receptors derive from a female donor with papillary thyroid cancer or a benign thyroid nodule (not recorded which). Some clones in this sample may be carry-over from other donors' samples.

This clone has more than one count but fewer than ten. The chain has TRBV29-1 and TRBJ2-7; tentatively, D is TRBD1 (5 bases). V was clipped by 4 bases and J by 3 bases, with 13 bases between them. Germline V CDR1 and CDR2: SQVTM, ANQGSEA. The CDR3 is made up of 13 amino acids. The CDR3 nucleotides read TGCAGCGTTGTTCTACAGGCTCACTACGAGCAGTACTTC. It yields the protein CSVVLQAHYEQYF.

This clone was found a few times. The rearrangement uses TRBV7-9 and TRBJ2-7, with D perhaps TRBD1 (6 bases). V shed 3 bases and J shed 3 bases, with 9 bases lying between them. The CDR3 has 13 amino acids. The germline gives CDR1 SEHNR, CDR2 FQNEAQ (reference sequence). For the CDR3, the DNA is TGTGCCAGCAGCTTCGGACAGTTCTACGAGCAGTACTTC. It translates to CASSFGQFYEQYF.

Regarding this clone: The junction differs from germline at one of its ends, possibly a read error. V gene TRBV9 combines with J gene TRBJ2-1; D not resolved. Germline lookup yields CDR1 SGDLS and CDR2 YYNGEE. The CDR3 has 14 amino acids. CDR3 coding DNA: TGTGTCAGCACCGCTAGGGTCTCCTACAATGAGCAGTTCTTC. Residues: CVSTARVSYNEQFF.

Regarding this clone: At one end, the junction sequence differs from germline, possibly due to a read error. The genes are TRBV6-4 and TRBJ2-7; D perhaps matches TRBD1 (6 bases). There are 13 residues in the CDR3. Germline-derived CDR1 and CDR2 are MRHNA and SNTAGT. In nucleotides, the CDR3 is TGTGACGACCCCCCGAGGGACACCTACGAGCAGGACTTC. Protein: CDDPPRDTYEQDF.

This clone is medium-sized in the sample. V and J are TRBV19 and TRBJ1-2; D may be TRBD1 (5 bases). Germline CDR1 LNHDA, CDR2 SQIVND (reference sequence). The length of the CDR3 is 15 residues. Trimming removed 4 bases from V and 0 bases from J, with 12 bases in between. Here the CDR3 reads CASSNGASANYGYTF. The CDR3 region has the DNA TGTGCCAGTAGTAACGGGGCTTCAGCTAACTATGGCTACACCTTC.

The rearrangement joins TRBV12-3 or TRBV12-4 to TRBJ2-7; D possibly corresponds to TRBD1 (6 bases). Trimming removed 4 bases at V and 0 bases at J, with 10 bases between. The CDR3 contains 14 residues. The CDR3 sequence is CASSSGQRSYEQYF. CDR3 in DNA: TGTGCCAGCAGTTCGGGACAACGCTCCTACGAGCAGTACTTC.

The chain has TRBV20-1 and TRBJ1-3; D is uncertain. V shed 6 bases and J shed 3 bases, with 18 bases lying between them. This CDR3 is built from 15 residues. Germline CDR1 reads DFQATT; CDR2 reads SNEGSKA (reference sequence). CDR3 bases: TGCAGTGCAGCTACGGACGCCCTGGGTGGAAACACCATATATTTT. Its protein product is CSAATDALGGNTIYF.

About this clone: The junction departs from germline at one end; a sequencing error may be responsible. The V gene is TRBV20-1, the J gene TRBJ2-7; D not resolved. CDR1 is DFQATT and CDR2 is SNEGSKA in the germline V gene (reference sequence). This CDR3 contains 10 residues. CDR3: CSASNYDQYF. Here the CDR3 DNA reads TGCAGTGCGAGCAATTACGATCAGTACTTC.

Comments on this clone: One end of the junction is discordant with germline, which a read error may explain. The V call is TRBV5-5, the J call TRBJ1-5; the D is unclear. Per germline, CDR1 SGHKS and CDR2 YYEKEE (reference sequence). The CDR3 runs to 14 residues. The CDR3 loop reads CASSQDWANEPQHF. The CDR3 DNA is TGTGCCAGCAGCCAAGACTGGGCCAATGAGCCCCAGCATTTT.

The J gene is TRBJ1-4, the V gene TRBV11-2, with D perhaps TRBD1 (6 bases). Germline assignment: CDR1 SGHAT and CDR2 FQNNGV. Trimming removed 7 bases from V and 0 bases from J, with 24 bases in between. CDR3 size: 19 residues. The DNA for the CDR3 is TGTGCCAGCAACGATCTCGTGTCGGGGGGGCTGTCAACTAATGAAAAACTGTTTTTT. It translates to CASNDLVSGGLSTNEKLFF.

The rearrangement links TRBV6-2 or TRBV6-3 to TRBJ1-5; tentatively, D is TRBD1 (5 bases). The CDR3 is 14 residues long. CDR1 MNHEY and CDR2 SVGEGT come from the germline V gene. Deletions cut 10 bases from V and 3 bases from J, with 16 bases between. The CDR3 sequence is CANILTADNQPQHF. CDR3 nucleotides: TGTGCCAACATTTTGACAGCCGACAATCAGCCCCAGCATTTT.

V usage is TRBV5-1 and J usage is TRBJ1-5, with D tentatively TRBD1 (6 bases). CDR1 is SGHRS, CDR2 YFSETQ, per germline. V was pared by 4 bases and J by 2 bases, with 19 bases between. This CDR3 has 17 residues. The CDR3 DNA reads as TGCGCCAGCAGCGAAGGCACAAAACAGGGTGGCAATCAGCCCCAGCATTTT. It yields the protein CASSEGTKQGGNQPQHF.

The CDR3 DNA reads TGCAGTGCCCGGGAGTTGAGGGACAATGAGCAGTTCTTC. The encoded protein is CSARELRDNEQFF. This chain joins TRBV20-1 and TRBJ2-1; TRBD2 might be the D (6 bases). The CDR3 totals 13 residues. CDR1 and CDR2 from the germline V gene are DFQATT and SNEGSKA (reference sequence). The V end lost 6 bases, the J end lost 5 bases, and 14 bases lay between the germline ends.

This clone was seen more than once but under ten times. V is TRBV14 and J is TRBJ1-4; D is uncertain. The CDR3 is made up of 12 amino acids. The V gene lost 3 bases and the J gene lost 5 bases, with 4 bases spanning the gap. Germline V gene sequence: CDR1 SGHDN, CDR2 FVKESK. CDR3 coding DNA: TGTGCCAGCAGCCACAAAAATGAAAAACTGTTTTTT. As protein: CASSHKNEKLFF.

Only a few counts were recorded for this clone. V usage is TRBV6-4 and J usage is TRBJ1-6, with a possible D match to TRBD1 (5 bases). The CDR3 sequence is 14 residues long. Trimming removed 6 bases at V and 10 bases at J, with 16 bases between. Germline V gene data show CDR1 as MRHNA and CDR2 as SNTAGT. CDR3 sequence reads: CASSPSGGDSPLHF. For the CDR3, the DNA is TGTGCCAGCAGCCCATCGGGAGGGGACTCACCCCTCCACTTT.

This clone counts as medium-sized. CDR3 in DNA: TGCGCCAGCAGCACGGGACTAGCGGGAGGGCCACGCACAGATACGCAGTATTTT. This encodes CASSTGLAGGPRTDTQYF. This chain joins TRBV5-1 and TRBJ2-3; TRBD2 aligns across 16 bases. Germline loops: CDR1 SGHRS, CDR2 YFSETQ. Trimming cost V 4 bases and J 1 base; bases outside gene matches: 6. The CDR3 spans 18 residues.

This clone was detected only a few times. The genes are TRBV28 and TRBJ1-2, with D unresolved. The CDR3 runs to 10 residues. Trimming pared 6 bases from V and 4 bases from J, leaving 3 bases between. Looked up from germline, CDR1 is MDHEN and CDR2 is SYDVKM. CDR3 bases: TGTGCCAGCAGAAGCTATGGCTACACCTTC. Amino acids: CASRSYGYTF.

CDR3 in amino acids: CSASSGTVYEQYF. The CDR3 DNA sequence: TGCAGTGCTAGCTCCGGGACAGTCTACGAGCAGTACTTC. The gene calls are TRBV20-1 and TRBJ2-7; 7 bases line up with TRBD1. Germline V gene data show CDR1 as DFQATT and CDR2 as SNEGSKA (reference sequence). With V trimmed by 3 bases and J by 3 bases, 5 bases remained unmatched. CDR3 length equals 13 residues.

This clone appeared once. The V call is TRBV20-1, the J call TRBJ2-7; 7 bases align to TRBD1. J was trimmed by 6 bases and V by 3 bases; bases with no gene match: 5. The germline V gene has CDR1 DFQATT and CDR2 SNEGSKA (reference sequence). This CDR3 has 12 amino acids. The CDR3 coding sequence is TGCAGTGCTAGTGGTACAGGGGCCGAGCAGTACTTC. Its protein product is CSASGTGAEQYF.

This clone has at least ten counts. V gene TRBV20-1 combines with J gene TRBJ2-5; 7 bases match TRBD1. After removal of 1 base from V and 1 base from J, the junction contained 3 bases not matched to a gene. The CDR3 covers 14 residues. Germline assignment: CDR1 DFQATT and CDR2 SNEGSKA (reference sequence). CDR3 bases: TGCAGTGCTAGAGCCGGGACAGTCCAAGAGACCCAGTACTTC. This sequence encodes CSARAGTVQETQYF.

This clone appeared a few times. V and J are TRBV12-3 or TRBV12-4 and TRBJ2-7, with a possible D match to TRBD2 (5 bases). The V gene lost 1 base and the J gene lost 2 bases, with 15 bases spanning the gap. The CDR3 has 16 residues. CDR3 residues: CASSLVGSGSTYEQYF. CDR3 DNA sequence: TGTGCCAGCAGTTTAGTAGGAAGCGGTTCTACCTACGAGCAGTACTTC.

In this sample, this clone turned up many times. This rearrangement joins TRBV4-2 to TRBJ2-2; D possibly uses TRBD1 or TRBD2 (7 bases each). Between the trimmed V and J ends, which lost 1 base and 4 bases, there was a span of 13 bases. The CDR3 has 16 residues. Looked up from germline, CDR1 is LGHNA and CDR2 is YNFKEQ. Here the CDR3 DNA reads TGTGCCAGCAGCCAAGTCTCCAGGGGGGGCACCGGGGAGCTGTTTTTT. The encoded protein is CASSQVSRGGTGELFF.

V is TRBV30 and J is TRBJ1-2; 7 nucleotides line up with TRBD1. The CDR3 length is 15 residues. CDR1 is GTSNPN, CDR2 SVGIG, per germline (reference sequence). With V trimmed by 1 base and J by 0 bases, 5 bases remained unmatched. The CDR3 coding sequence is TGTGCCTGGAGTGCGACGGACAGGCCTAACTATGGCTACACCTTC. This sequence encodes CAWSATDRPNYGYTF.

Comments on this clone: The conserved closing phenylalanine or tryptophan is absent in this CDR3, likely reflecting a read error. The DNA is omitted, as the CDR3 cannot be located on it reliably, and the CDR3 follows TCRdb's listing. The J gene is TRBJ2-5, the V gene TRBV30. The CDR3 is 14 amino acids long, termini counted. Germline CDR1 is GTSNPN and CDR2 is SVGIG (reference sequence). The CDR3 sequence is CAWSVGRTSETQHY.

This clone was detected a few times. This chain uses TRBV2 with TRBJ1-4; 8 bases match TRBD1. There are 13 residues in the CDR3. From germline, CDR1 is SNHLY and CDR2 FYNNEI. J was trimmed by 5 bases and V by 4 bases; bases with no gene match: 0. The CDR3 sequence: CASSGTGNEKLFF. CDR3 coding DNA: TGTGCCAGCAGTGGGACAGGGAATGAAAAACTGTTTTTT.

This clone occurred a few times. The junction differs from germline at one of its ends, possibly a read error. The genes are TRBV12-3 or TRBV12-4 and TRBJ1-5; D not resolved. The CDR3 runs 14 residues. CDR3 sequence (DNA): TGTGCCATCAGTTTATCCTCGACAAATCAGCCCCAGCATTTT. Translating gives CAISLSSTNQPQHF.